The 23 T cell receptor beta chains listed next were all sequenced from one sample in a study of shared clonotypes between healthy human individuals. The method was immunoSEQ multiplex PCR; TCRdb's version includes in-frame clones alone and lacks a portion of them. The table includes about 2 million clones, approximately 94% detected once. It was CD45RO-negative cells, positively selected for CCR7, that made up naive CD8 cells, with terminally differentiated effector memory CD45RA+ cells excluded. Material: naive CD8+ T cells sorted from blood. The receptors were sampled from a man aged 18 to 30 in good health.

The chain employs TRBV2 and TRBJ2-7; possible D gene TRBD2, 6 bases. CDR3 size: 13 residues. Per germline, CDR1 SNHLY and CDR2 FYNNEI. Trimming took 7 bases from V and 0 from J, leaving 10 bases between them. This CDR3 is CASKEGNSYEQYF. The CDR3 region has the DNA TGTGCCAGCAAGGAGGGGAACTCCTACGAGCAGTACTTC.

This chain uses TRBV27 with TRBJ2-6, with D maybe TRBD2 (5 bases). CDR1 is MNHEY and CDR2 is SMNVEV in the germline V gene (reference sequence). V lost 0 bases and J 2 bases, leaving 20 bases between the germline ends. There are 20 residues in the CDR3. As DNA, the CDR3 is TGTGCCAGCAGTTTATCGAATGAGGGTATGACTTTGACTGGGGCCAACGTCCTGACTTTC. Protein: CASSLSNEGMTLTGANVLTF.

This chain links TRBV15 with TRBJ2-7; TRBD1 aligns across 9 bases. From germline, CDR1 is LNHNV and CDR2 YYDKDF (reference sequence). With V trimmed by 8 bases and J by 4 bases, 3 bases remained unmatched. This CDR3 spans 12 amino acids. The CDR3 DNA is TGTGCCACCGGGACAGGGTCTTACGAGCAGTACTTC. This translates into CATGTGSYEQYF.

This clone was found a few times. The genes are TRBV30 and TRBJ1-1, with 7 nucleotides matching TRBD1. CDR3 length equals 12 residues. CDR1 is GTSNPN and CDR2 is SVGIG in the germline V gene (reference sequence). Trimming removed 7 bases from V and 5 bases from J; junction bases left unmatched: 7. The CDR3: CASNRGTTEAFF. The CDR3 nucleotides read TGTGCCTCGAACAGGGGAACAACTGAAGCTTTCTTT.

The chain is built from TRBV27 and TRBJ2-7; D is unclear. CDR1 is MNHEY, CDR2 SMNVEV, per germline (reference sequence). This CDR3 has 16 amino acids. Trimming took off 4 bases at V and 1 base at J, with 17 bases between the two ends. The CDR3 spells CASSSSRATPSYEQYF. The CDR3 DNA is TGTGCCAGCAGTTCATCCCGGGCCACGCCATCCTACGAGCAGTACTTC.

V is TRBV7-9 and J is TRBJ2-7; D is undetermined. The CDR3 length is 14 residues. Per germline, CDR1 SEHNR and CDR2 FQNEAQ (reference sequence). Trimming shortened V by 2 bases and J by 2 bases, and 10 bases separated the two germline ends. The CDR3 DNA reads as TGTGCCAGCAGCTTATCTTTCAGCCCCTACGAGCAGTACTTC. Amino acids: CASSLSFSPYEQYF.

This clone was picked up one time. The chain combines TRBV21-1 with TRBJ1-5. TRBV21-1 is a pseudogene locus. The CDR3 contains 14 residues. CDR3 protein: CANPGPPGNQPQHF. Written as DNA, the CDR3 is TGTGCCAACCCCGGGCCACCCGGGAATCAGCCCCAGCATTTT.

This clone has only a few counts. The chain combines TRBV27 with TRBJ2-7, with D perhaps matching TRBD1 (6 bases). The CDR3 length is 14 residues. V was trimmed by 4 bases and J by 2 bases, leaving 12 bases between them. The V gene's germline CDR1 is MNHEY and CDR2 SMNVEV (reference sequence). The CDR3 here is CASSSLDRTYEQYF. CDR3 in DNA: TGTGCCAGCAGTTCACTTGACAGGACCTACGAGCAGTACTTC.

The rearrangement joins TRBV27 to TRBJ1-4; 8 bases align to TRBD1. V lost 4 bases to trimming and J lost 5 bases; unmatched junction nucleotides: 9. CDR3 length equals 16 residues. The germline V gene has CDR1 MNHEY and CDR2 SMNVEV (reference sequence). The CDR3: CASSSPPGQANEKLFF. The CDR3 DNA follows: TGTGCCAGCAGTTCCCCACCGGGACAGGCAAATGAAAAACTGTTTTTT.

For this clone: The identical CDR3 is also encoded by other nucleotide sequences in the sample. The CDR3 is CASSLSGTDYEQYF. The CDR3 DNA reads TGTGCCAGCAGTTTATCTGGGACTGACTACGAGCAGTACTTC. J is TRBJ2-7 and V is TRBV27, with D possibly TRBD2 on 6 matching bases. The CDR3 is 14 amino acids. Germline CDR1 and CDR2: MNHEY and SMNVEV (reference sequence). The V and J ends lost 0 bases and 3 bases respectively, with 9 bases between them.

V usage is TRBV4-2 and J usage is TRBJ2-5; TRBD1 aligns across 7 bases. This CDR3 has 15 residues. Germline assignment: CDR1 LGHNA and CDR2 YNFKEQ. Trimming at V came to 1 base and at J to 5 bases, leaving 7 bases not matched to a gene. DNA for the CDR3: TGTGCCAGCAGCCAAGTGATAGGGGGCTTGGAGACCCAGTACTTC. Protein product: CASSQVIGGLETQYF.

This chain connects TRBV27 to TRBJ2-7; D gene ambiguous. The CDR3 is made up of 13 amino acids. Germline CDR1 is MNHEY and CDR2 is SMNVEV (reference sequence). V shed 0 bases and J shed 6 bases, with 9 bases lying between them. Here the CDR3 DNA reads TGTGCCAGCAGTTTATCGATAGATGTCGAGCAGTACTTC. Its protein is CASSLSIDVEQYF.

V and J are TRBV7-9 and TRBJ1-1; 10 bases fit TRBD1. V shed 3 bases and J 3 bases; nucleotides not matched to a gene: 4. Looked up from germline, CDR1 is SEHNR and CDR2 is FQNEAQ (reference sequence). The CDR3 runs 15 residues. The CDR3 here is CASSFPGTGDTEAFF. The CDR3 DNA sequence: TGTGCCAGCAGCTTTCCCGGGACAGGGGACACTGAAGCTTTCTTT.

V gene TRBV19 combines with J gene TRBJ1-4, with TRBD1 matching over 7 bases. The CDR3 runs to 13 residues. The V gene's germline CDR1 is LNHDA and CDR2 SQIVND (reference sequence). V lost 5 bases and J lost 8; bases outside the gene matches: 5. CDR3 in amino acids: CASSVTGSEKLFF. The CDR3 bases are TGTGCCAGTAGTGTGACAGGGAGCGAAAAACTGTTTTTT.

This sequence joins TRBV2 and TRBJ1-2; D is uncertain. Germline V CDR1 and CDR2: SNHLY, FYNNEI. Trimming took off 0 bases at V and 4 bases at J, with 15 bases between the two ends. CDR3 length: 16 residues. CDR3 bases: TGTGCCAGCAGTGAAGCAACGGTGGGCAACGGCTATGGCTACACCTTC. As protein: CASSEATVGNGYGYTF. Looking up the rest from reference TRBV2 and TRBJ1-2 gives the full variable domain: EPEVTQTPSHQVTQMGQEVILRCVPISNHLYFYWYRQILGQKVEFLVSFYNNEISEKSEIFDDQFSVERPDGSNFTLKIRSTKLEDSAMYFCASSEATVGNGYGYTFGSGTRLTVV.

This rearrangement joins TRBV7-2 to TRBJ1-5; 7 bases line up with TRBD1. The CDR3 extends over 14 amino acids. The germline V gene has CDR1 SGHTA and CDR2 FQGNSA. The J segment lost 12 bases and the V segment lost 0 bases, leaving 8 bases of the junction unmatched. CDR3 residues: CASSLARTGEIQHF. The CDR3 nucleotides read TGTGCCAGCAGCTTAGCCAGAACAGGGGAAATCCAGCATTTT.

This clone was seen only once. The chain has TRBV19 and TRBJ2-2; 11 positions agree with TRBD2. J lost 3 bases, V lost 3 bases, and 3 bases had no gene match. Germline-derived CDR1 and CDR2 are LNHDA and SQIVND (reference sequence). This CDR3 has 16 residues. The CDR3 coding sequence is TGTGCCAGTAGTATTTCACTAGCGGGAGACACCGGGGAGCTGTTTTTT. This translates into CASSISLAGDTGELFF.

In the case of this clone: Additional DNA sequences in this sample encode the identical CDR3. The rearrangement joins TRBV30 to TRBJ2-7; TRBD1 matches at 7 bases. Germline CDR1 and CDR2: GTSNPN and SVGIG (reference sequence). CDR3 size: 12 residues. Losses at the gene ends were 1 base for V and 3 bases for J; bases not matched to a gene: 0. In nucleotides, the CDR3 is TGTGCCTGGAGTGGGGACAGCTACGAGCAGTACTTC. Translating gives CAWSGDSYEQYF. Together with reference TRBV30 and TRBJ2-7, the CDR3 gives the full variable domain: SQTIHQWPATLVQPVGSPLSLECTVEGTSNPNLYWYRQAAGRGLQLLFYSVGIGQISSEVPQNLSASRPQDRQFILSSKKLLLSDSGFYLCAWSGDSYEQYFGPGTRLTVT.

J is TRBJ2-1 and V is TRBV5-1, with D perhaps TRBD2 (5 bases). The germline V gene encodes CDR1 SGHRS and CDR2 YFSETQ. V was pared by 0 bases and J by 8 bases, with 6 bases between. This CDR3 comprises 12 residues. CDR3 residues: CASSLERDEQFF. As DNA, the CDR3 is TGCGCCAGCAGCTTGGAGAGGGATGAGCAGTTCTTC.

The gene calls are TRBV6-5 and TRBJ2-7, with D possibly being TRBD1 (6 bases). CDR1 is MNHEY, CDR2 SVGAGI, per germline. This CDR3 has 16 amino acids. V shed 0 bases and J shed 3 bases, with 15 bases lying between them. The CDR3 protein is CASSYSYPGANYEQYF. The CDR3 bases are TGTGCCAGCAGTTACTCGTATCCAGGGGCGAACTACGAGCAGTACTTC.

In this sample, this clone turned up a few times. This chain's CDR3 is CASIKQGSYGYTF. CDR3 bases: TGTGCCAGCATCAAACAGGGGAGCTATGGCTACACCTTC. The chain carries TRBV6-1 and TRBJ1-2; 7 positions agree with TRBD1. The CDR3 length is 13 residues. Germline V lookup: CDR1 MNHNS, CDR2 SASEGT. J was trimmed by 4 bases and V by 7 bases; bases with no gene match: 6.

This clone came up once. Additional DNA sequences in this sample encode the identical CDR3. The CDR3 sequence is CASSLSQGADTQYF. The CDR3 nucleotides are TGTGCCAGCAGTTTATCCCAGGGAGCAGATACGCAGTATTTT. This chain connects TRBV27 to TRBJ2-3; either TRBD1 or TRBD2 may supply D (5 bases each). This CDR3 comprises 14 residues. Trimming stripped 0 bases from V and 4 bases from J, with 8 bases between. Per germline, CDR1 MNHEY and CDR2 SMNVEV (reference sequence).

The V gene is TRBV27, the J gene TRBJ2-2, with D perhaps TRBD1 (5 bases). This CDR3 comprises 15 residues. V lost 5 bases and J lost 8, with 18 bases in between. CDR1 and CDR2 from the germline V gene are MNHEY and SMNVEV (reference sequence). CDR3 amino acids: CASSPNPAGQGELFF. CDR3 bases: TGTGCCAGCAGTCCGAACCCGGCAGGGCAGGGGGAGCTGTTTTTT.